The sequence of this T cell receptor beta chain was determined in a study of T-cell memory formation after mild COVID-19. Study-wide context: Clustering of TCRs was largely donor specific. Regarding the study as a whole: Clones which contracted sat mainly in CM and EM if CD4+, and in EMRA if CD8+. Memory sampled before infection contained some responding clones, suggesting cross-reactive memory joined. Later expanders leaned CD4+, whereas day 15 to 85 contracting clones were balanced CD4/CD8.

TCRdb processed the 5' RACE reads anew with MiXCR; each CDR3 protein has one entry. The sample consists of under 250,000 distinct CDR3 sequences, about 10% of them appearing once. This clonotype was seen a few times. The antigen is undetermined. The CDR3 length is 15 residues. Germline values: CDR1 SEHNR, CDR2 FQNEAQ (reference sequence). The V segment lost 5 bases and the J segment 0 bases; nucleotides outside the gene matches: 4. This rearrangement joins TRBV7-9 to TRBJ2-3; 8 bases are shared with TRBD2. The sample comprised PBMCs or a T cell subset sorted from them (not recorded which). The source of this sequence is a man younger than 35 who had mild COVID-19 (a few samples of this study predate the infection). Cell type and time point are not known. In DNA, the CDR3 is TGTGCCAGCAGCCCCTCGGGGGGGAGCACAGATACGCAGTATTTT. It is translated as CASSPSGGSTDTQYF. The whole variable domain, remainder taken from reference TRBV7-9 and TRBJ2-3, is DTGVSQNPRHKITKRGQNVTFRCDPISEHNRLYWYRQTLGQGPEFLTYFQNEAQLEKSRLLSDRFSAERPKGSFSTLEIQRTEQGDSAMYLCASSPSGGSTDTQYFGPGTRLTVL.